This is a list of T cell receptor beta chains from one sample in a study of blood T cell repertoires in COVID-19. This table comes from immunoSEQ multiplex PCR, and its TCRdb copy is limited to in-frame clones, with some not included. The data hold around 100,000 clones, with over 75% observed a single time. The sequenced sample consisted of peripheral blood. The receptors were gathered from a man aged 30 to 45 in a cohort sampled during active COVID-19. CDR3s include the opening cysteine and the closing phenylalanine or tryptophan. Each record gives: D gene, clone size, J gene, V gene, CDR3 protein, CDR3 DNA. D genes are given only for firm matches. Expanded clones get a size class; other rows say once, few or many, or leave the size out.

>TRBD1|.|TRBJ1-2|TRBV29-1
CSVTGGPYGYTF
TGCAGCGTCACAGGGGGGCCGTATGGCTACACCTTC
>.|.|TRBJ2-6|TRBV5-1
CASSPAGQPVSGANVLTF
TGCGCCAGCAGCCCGGCGGGACAGCCAGTTTCCGGGGCCAACGTCCTGACTTTC
>.|.|TRBJ2-6|TRBV3-1/TRBV3-2
CASSQDSDPGANVLTF
TGTGCCAGCAGCCAGGACAGCGATCCCGGGGCCAACGTCCTGACTTTC
>.|once|TRBJ1-1|TRBV2
CASKDLGAAGEAFF
TGTGCCAGCAAAGATTTGGGCGCGGCGGGGGAAGCTTTCTTT
>.|.|TRBJ2-3|TRBV7-2
CASSPYTDTQYF
TGTGCCAGCAGCCCTTACACAGATACGCAGTATTTT
>.|.|TRBJ2-7|TRBV19
CASSGTAGIYEQYF
TGTGCCAGTAGTGGTACGGCAGGAATCTACGAGCAGTACTTC
>.|.|TRBJ2-3|TRBV21-1
CASSNKTSWTSGSPYF
TGTGCCAGCAGCAACAAAACTAGTTGGACTAGCGGTTCCCCGTATTTT
>.|once|TRBJ1-1|TRBV9
CASSVPGDTEAFF
TGTGCCAGCAGCGTACCAGGGGACACTGAAGCTTTCTTT
>TRBD2|.|TRBJ2-1|TRBV7-9
CASSLVYQRGRYNEQFF
TGTGCCAGCAGCTTAGTATATCAGCGGGGCCGTTACAATGAGCAGTTCTTC
>TRBD1|few|TRBJ2-7|TRBV5-1
CASSLPKRTGDQRVTYEQYF
TGCGCCAGCAGCTTGCCGAAACGGACAGGGGATCAGAGGGTAACCTACGAGCAGTACTTC
>.|.|TRBJ1-1|TRBV10-3
CAIKPGMNTEAFF
TGTGCCATCAAGCCAGGCATGAACACTGAAGCTTTCTTT
>.|.|TRBJ2-7|TRBV7-2
CASSWGGGYEQYF
TGTGCCAGCAGCTGGGGAGGGGGCTACGAGCAGTACTTC
>TRBD1|.|TRBJ2-3|TRBV6-6
CASSPKTGEATDMQYF
TGTGCCAGCAGTCCCAAGACAGGGGAGGCCACAGATATGCAGTATTTT
>TRBD2|.|TRBJ2-2|TRBV28
CASSLQRGRTNTGELFF
TGTGCCAGCAGTTTACAGCGGGGGAGAACGAACACCGGGGAGCTGTTTTTT
>TRBD2|.|TRBJ2-5|TRBV6-5
CASRERGGWETQYF
TGTGCCAGCAGGGAGCGGGGGGGCTGGGAGACCCAGTACTTC
>TRBD1|.|TRBJ2-7|TRBV7-8
CASSVLTGSLNEQYF
TGTGCCAGCAGCGTCCTGACAGGGAGTCTGAACGAGCAGTACTTC
>TRBD2|.|TRBJ2-3|TRBV4-2
CASSQDRAGVDTQYF
TGTGCCAGCAGCCAAGATCGGGCGGGGGTAGATACGCAGTATTTT
>.|.|TRBJ2-1|TRBV2
CASSESANEQFF
TGTGCCAGCAGTGAGAGCGCCAATGAGCAGTTCTTC
>.|.|TRBJ2-2|TRBV21-1
CASSLLGGTNGELFF
TGTGCCAGCAGCCTGCTGGGGGGTACGAACGGGGAGCTGTTTTTT
>TRBD1|.|TRBJ1-5|TRBV6-1
CASSDGDRNQPQHF
TGTGCCAGCAGTGACGGGGACAGAAATCAGCCCCAGCATTTT
>.|.|TRBJ1-1|TRBV4-1
CASSQTGQPYTEAFF
TGCGCCAGCAGTCAGACCGGACAGCCATACACTGAAGCTTTCTTT
>TRBD2|.|TRBJ2-5|TRBV7-6
CASSWSAGGLETQYF
TGTGCCAGCAGCTGGTCAGCGGGGGGGCTCGAGACCCAGTACTTC
>.|.|TRBJ1-3|TRBV28
CASHRGIGNTIYF
TGTGCCAGCCACCGAGGGATCGGAAACACCATATATTTT